This note documents a single T cell receptor (beta chain) sequence. What it recognizes is unknown. V was clipped by 3 bases and J by 2 bases, with 12 bases between them. This CDR3 spans 14 amino acids. The germline V gene has CDR1 DFQATT and CDR2 SNEGSKA (reference sequence). This specimen comes from a study of CD8 T cells in ankylosing spondylitis. Study observations and caveats: Disease-linked clones were reportedly significantly enriched in matched ankylosing spondylitis synovial fluid.

Using its own MiXCR run on the 5' RACE reads, TCRdb lists one record per CDR3 protein. This table holds roughly 240,000 distinct CDR3 sequences, about 30% found once. The chain employs TRBV20-1 and TRBJ2-3; D is unresolved. The sequence was obtained from a male donor with ankylosing spondylitis or in good health (not recorded which). Source material: blood, either unsorted or a sorted T cell fraction (not recorded which). CDR3 sequence: CSASAVSFTDTQYF. CDR3 coding DNA: TGCAGTGCTAGTGCGGTTAGTTTCACAGATACGCAGTATTTT.